The rows below give T cell receptor beta chains drawn from one sample of a study of neurological immune-mediated disorders. TCRdb redid the calling of the 5' RACE reads with MiXCR, one entry per CDR3 protein. Seen here are around 130,000 distinct CDR3 sequences, about 3.2% observed once, and the top ten hold around 1.2%. Sequencing was done on a sample of PBMCs. Receptor source: a woman aged 30 to 39 with multiple sclerosis. The conserved cysteine and the conserved F or W are not part of the CDR3 here.

J gene: TRBJ1-1
V gene: TRBV10-3
CDR3 protein: AISEGQPEAF

J gene: TRBJ2-7
V gene: TRBV20-1
CDR3 protein: SARGPSKNEQY

J gene: TRBJ2-1
V gene: TRBV20-1
CDR3 protein: SASRQGRRGEQF

J gene: TRBJ2-7
V gene: TRBV10-3
CDR3 protein: AIMQGYEQY

J gene: TRBJ2-3
V gene: TRBV2
CDR3 protein: ASSDRARTDTQY

J gene: TRBJ2-1
V gene: TRBV5-6
CDR3 protein: ASSLPFAEQF

J gene: TRBJ2-7
V gene: TRBV6-5
CDR3 protein: ASSRSPGQSSYEQY

J gene: TRBJ1-2
V gene: TRBV20-1
CDR3 protein: SARKVAAINYGYT

J gene: TRBJ2-5
V gene: TRBV5-1
CDR3 protein: ASTSGRALGETQY

J gene: TRBJ2-3
V gene: TRBV20-1
CDR3 protein: SARDRVGRGGDTQY

J gene: TRBJ2-7
V gene: TRBV2
CDR3 protein: ASDEDGYEQY

J gene: TRBJ2-1
V gene: TRBV12-3/TRBV12-4
CDR3 protein: ASSFGGSVLNEQF

J gene: TRBJ2-7
V gene: TRBV20-1
CDR3 protein: SARGTANYEQY

J gene: TRBJ2-3
V gene: TRBV7-8
CDR3 protein: ASSMDRVQVHTQY

J gene: TRBJ1-5
V gene: TRBV12-3/TRBV12-4
CDR3 protein: ARPPPYAPTGGYDQPQH

J gene: TRBJ2-7
V gene: TRBV12-3/TRBV12-4
CDR3 protein: ASSPSSYEQY

J gene: TRBJ1-1
V gene: TRBV5-1
CDR3 protein: ASSLLGNTEAF

J gene: TRBJ2-2
V gene: TRBV24-1
CDR3 protein: ATRGQVNTGELF

J gene: TRBJ2-7
V gene: TRBV20-1
CDR3 protein: SARDRLGATYEQY

J gene: TRBJ1-2
V gene: TRBV3-1
CDR3 protein: ASTTRGTGGYT

J gene: TRBJ2-1
V gene: TRBV11-2
CDR3 protein: ASSLVGARSDEQF

J gene: TRBJ2-1
V gene: TRBV4-1
CDR3 protein: ASSQGLEGGYNEQF

J gene: TRBJ2-3
V gene: TRBV20-1
CDR3 protein: SARLAGGPSPDTQY

J gene: TRBJ2-1
V gene: TRBV5-5
CDR3 protein: ASSLVEGSSYNEQF

J gene: TRBJ1-1
V gene: TRBV11-3
CDR3 protein: ASSVTENTEAF

J gene: TRBJ2-7
V gene: TRBV30
CDR3 protein: AWSYLKEGEQY

J gene: TRBJ2-1
V gene: TRBV11-2
CDR3 protein: ASSLGQGVYNEQF

J gene: TRBJ1-5
V gene: TRBV7-2
CDR3 protein: ASSFGRRSNQPQH

J gene: TRBJ1-2
V gene: TRBV20-1
CDR3 protein: SARSGGLGL